These 22 T cell receptor beta chains came from one sample sequenced in a study of follicular helper T cells after annual influenza vaccination. The repertoire was sequenced with immunoSEQ multiplex PCR; TCRdb's copy has only in-frame clones and lacks some. The sample shows about 10,000 clones, about four fifths of them seen only once. The time point is: 2014-2015 season, 7 days after vaccination. This specimen was CXCR5- memory CD4+ T cells sorted from blood, taken 7 days after influenza vaccination. These receptors were obtained from an adult who received the influenza vaccine.

The chain is built from TRBV6-6 and TRBJ2-3; D not certain. Per the germline V gene, CDR1 is MNHNY and CDR2 is SVGAGI (reference sequence). The germline V and J ends were trimmed by 1 base and 0 bases, with 2 bases remaining between them. The length of the CDR3 is 13 residues. Here the CDR3 reads CASSYLSTDTQYF. CDR3 DNA: TGTGCCAGCAGTTACTTGAGCACAGATACGCAGTATTTT.

The chain is built from TRBV18 and TRBJ1-2; the D gene is possibly TRBD1 (6 bases). V was trimmed by 4 bases and J by 5 bases, leaving 14 bases between them. Germline CDR1 KGHSH, CDR2 LQKENI. CDR3 size: 14 residues. CDR3 nucleotides: TGTGCCAGCTCACTCGAACAGGGTGGATATGGCTACACCTTC. Protein: CASSLEQGGYGYTF.

This chain links TRBV6-5 with TRBJ2-2, with a weak D call TRBD2 (5 bases). The V gene lost 2 bases and the J gene lost 3 bases, with 13 bases spanning the gap. The CDR3 runs 16 residues. CDR1 and CDR2 (germline): MNHEY, SVGAGI. The CDR3 is CASSYRAAGDTGELFF. The CDR3 DNA reads as TGTGCCAGCAGTTACCGGGCCGCCGGGGACACCGGGGAGCTGTTTTTT.

The CDR3 sequence is CASSLIAGEQFF. DNA of the CDR3: TGTGCCAGCAGCTTAATAGCGGGTGAGCAGTTCTTC. V usage is TRBV11-2 and J usage is TRBJ2-1; 7 nucleotides line up with TRBD2. The V segment lost 2 bases and the J segment 9 bases; nucleotides outside the gene matches: 1. Germline CDR1 is SGHAT and CDR2 is FQNNGV. The CDR3 has 12 residues.

This rearrangement joins TRBV30 to TRBJ1-3; no firm D call. This CDR3 contains 14 residues. V lost 0 bases, J lost 4 bases, and 10 bases lay in between. Germline lookup yields CDR1 GTSNPN and CDR2 SVGIG (reference sequence). The CDR3 is CAWSVWVAGNTIYF. In DNA form, the CDR3 reads TGTGCCTGGAGTGTCTGGGTTGCCGGAAACACCATATATTTT.

This chain connects TRBV5-1 to TRBJ1-1; D is undetermined. This CDR3 comprises 13 residues. V lost 1 base to trimming and J lost 1 base, with 5 bases between them. Germline lookup yields CDR1 SGHRS and CDR2 YFSETQ. CDR3 loop: CASSLRENTEAFF. As DNA, the CDR3 is TGCGCCAGCAGCTTGCGGGAGAACACTGAAGCTTTCTTT.

This clone occurred a few times. V is TRBV7-6 and J is TRBJ1-5; D is ambiguous. This CDR3 comprises 13 residues. Germline V CDR1 and CDR2: SGHVS, FNYEAQ. Trimming removed 5 bases from V and 4 bases from J, with 9 bases in between. This CDR3 reads CASSPNENQPQHF. In DNA, the CDR3 is TGTGCCAGCAGCCCCAATGAAAATCAGCCCCAGCATTTT.

The J gene is TRBJ1-5, the V gene TRBV19, with D perhaps TRBD1 (5 bases). V was pared by 8 bases and J by 6 bases, with 8 bases between. The CDR3 totals 11 residues. The germline CDR1 and CDR2 sequences are LNHDA and SQIVND (reference sequence). For the CDR3, the DNA is TGTGCCAGTGGTGGGGGTCAGCCCCAGCATTTT. Its translation is CASGGGQPQHF.

This chain joins TRBV5-1 and TRBJ2-1; 8 nucleotides match TRBD1. The trim removed 3 bases at V and 9 bases at J, leaving 11 bases unmatched. Germline CDR1 SGHRS, CDR2 YFSETQ. The CDR3 covers 15 residues. CDR3: CASSWTGRERGEQFF. In nucleotides, the CDR3 is TGCGCCAGCAGCTGGACAGGGAGAGAGAGGGGTGAGCAGTTCTTC.

V gene TRBV11-3 combines with J gene TRBJ2-7; D unclear. V lost 4 bases to trimming and J lost 7 bases, with 17 bases between them. Germline CDR1 and CDR2: SGHNT and YENEEA. This CDR3 contains 14 residues. CDR3 DNA: TGTGCCAGCAGCTCCCCCCCATTGGCGTGGGAGCAGTACTTC. This translates into CASSSPPLAWEQYF.

The chain recombines TRBV7-8 with TRBJ2-3; D tentatively reads TRBD1 or TRBD2 (5 bases each). The germline V gene encodes CDR1 SGHVS and CDR2 FQNEAQ. The CDR3 covers 17 residues. Trimming took 5 bases from V and 0 from J, leaving 18 bases between them. The CDR3, as DNA: TGTGCCAGCAGCCCACGGTCCGGGACCTCAAGCACAGATACGCAGTATTTT. Protein: CASSPRSGTSSTDTQYF.

V is TRBV6-1 and J is TRBJ1-4; D is ambiguous. V lost 6 bases, J lost 8 bases, and 16 bases lay in between. Looked up from germline, CDR1 is MNHNS and CDR2 is SASEGT. This CDR3 has 14 amino acids. CDR3 region: CASRDDLRGEKLFF. The CDR3 nucleotides are TGTGCCAGCAGAGACGATTTAAGAGGCGAAAAACTGTTTTTT.

The chain is built from TRBV10-3 and TRBJ2-7, with D tentatively TRBD1 (5 bases). CDR1 and CDR2 from the germline V gene are ENHRY and SYGVKD. V was pared by 0 bases and J by 7 bases, with 10 bases between. The CDR3 is made up of 13 amino acids. The CDR3 DNA follows: TGTGCCATCAGTGAGTCTGGGGCTAGAGAGCAGTACTTC. Its protein is CAISESGAREQYF.

This clone was picked up a small number of times. This rearrangement joins TRBV18 to TRBJ2-7; the match to TRBD1 covers 10 bases. The CDR3 runs 16 residues. V trimming: 0 bases; J trimming: 5 bases; junction bases outside the gene matches: 7. The germline gives CDR1 KGHSH, CDR2 LQKENI. Here the CDR3 reads CASSPPSTGGSDEQYF. DNA for the CDR3: TGTGCCAGCTCACCACCCTCGACAGGGGGCAGCGACGAGCAGTACTTC. Combining the CDR3 with reference TRBV18 and TRBJ2-7 gives the whole variable domain NAGVMQNPRHLVRRRGQEARLRCSPMKGHSHVYWYRQLPEEGLKFMVYLQKENIIDESGMPKERFSAEFPKEGPSILRIQQVVRGDSAAYFCASSPPSTGGSDEQYFGPGTRLTVT.

This sequence joins TRBV19 and TRBJ2-2; D is perhaps TRBD1 (6 bases). The germline V gene encodes CDR1 LNHDA and CDR2 SQIVND (reference sequence). The V end lost 6 bases, the J end lost 7 bases, and 18 bases lay between the germline ends. This CDR3 has 15 residues. The chain's CDR3 is CASRSQVRGHGELFF. The CDR3 nucleotides are TGTGCCAGTAGATCTCAGGTCCGGGGACACGGGGAGCTGTTTTTT. The full variable domain, completed using reference TRBV19 and TRBJ2-2, is DGGITQSPKYLFRKEGQNVTLSCEQNLNHDAMYWYRQDPGQGLRLIYYSQIVNDFQKGDIAEGYSVSREKKESFPLTVTSAQKNPTAFYLCASRSQVRGHGELFFGEGSRLTVL.

This sequence joins TRBV19 and TRBJ2-1; the match to TRBD2 covers 10 bases. This CDR3 has 15 residues. Germline CDR1 LNHDA, CDR2 SQIVND (reference sequence). J was trimmed by 8 bases and V by 4 bases; bases with no gene match: 8. In DNA form, the CDR3 reads TGTGCCAGTAGTAGAGCGGGAGGGCCCTCGGATGAGCAGTTCTTC. It translates to CASSRAGGPSDEQFF.

The CDR3 nucleotides are TGTGCCAGCAGACCTTTAGCGGGGGGCCTCCGAGAGACCCAGTACTTC. The encoded protein is CASRPLAGGLRETQYF. This chain links TRBV11-2 with TRBJ2-5, with 10 positions matching TRBD2. The CDR3 covers 16 residues. The J segment lost 4 bases and the V segment lost 6 bases, leaving 11 bases of the junction unmatched. Looked up from germline, CDR1 is SGHAT and CDR2 is FQNNGV.

The J gene is TRBJ1-2, the V gene TRBV13; 8 bases align to TRBD1. Germline CDR1 and CDR2: PRHDT and FYEKMQ (reference sequence). This CDR3 contains 13 residues. V was pared by 3 bases and J by 7 bases, with 4 bases of the junction left unmatched. The CDR3 DNA reads TGTGCCAGCAGCTTCCAGGGGGCTGTTGGCTACACCTTC. Translation gives CASSFQGAVGYTF.

The V call is TRBV11-1, the J call TRBJ2-5; D is ambiguous. The CDR3 has 11 residues. V was trimmed by 4 bases and J by 4 bases, leaving 4 bases between them. CDR1 is SGHAT, CDR2 FQDESV, per germline (reference sequence). The CDR3 reads CASSSLETQYF. CDR3 coding DNA: TGTGCCAGCAGCTCTCTAGAGACCCAGTACTTC.

V is TRBV7-2 and J is TRBJ2-2; 16 bases align to TRBD2. V lost 8 bases, J lost 4 bases, and 10 bases stayed unmatched. The CDR3 totals 18 residues. Germline V gene data show CDR1 as SGHTA and CDR2 as FQGNSA. The chain's CDR3 is CASRGLAGGNPGTGELFF. Here the CDR3 DNA reads TGTGCCAGCCGGGGACTAGCGGGAGGGAATCCGGGCACCGGGGAGCTGTTTTTT.

The rearrangement uses TRBV4-1 and TRBJ2-3, with TRBD1 matching over 9 bases. The J segment lost 4 bases and the V segment lost 0 bases, leaving 5 bases of the junction unmatched. CDR3 length equals 16 residues. Germline CDR1 and CDR2: MGHRA and YSYEKL. Here the CDR3 reads CASSQDLQGAADTQYF. The CDR3 DNA reads as TGCGCCAGCAGCCAAGATCTACAGGGGGCTGCAGATACGCAGTATTTT.

The rearrangement links TRBV21-1 to TRBJ2-6; the D segment call TRBD2 is taken from the table without a DNA check. TRBV21-1 is given as a pseudogene. The CDR3 runs 18 residues. The DNA of the CDR3 is TGTGCCAGCAGCAAAGGCAGGAGGTCGGGCTCTGGGGCCAACGTCCTGACTTTC. Translating gives CASSKGRRSGSGANVLTF.